These 8 T cell receptor beta chains share one sample of origin, sequenced in a study of shared clonotypes between healthy human individuals. Produced via immunoSEQ multiplex PCR; TCRdb's table is partial and in-frame only. The sample shows approximately 2,300,000 clones, 85% to 95% of them seen only once. Sequencing was done on a sample of naive CD4+ T cells from PBMCs. Subset: CD45RA+ positively selected. Receptor source: a man aged 18 to 35 in good health. Some clones in this sample may be carry-over from other donors' samples.

In its sample, this clone was seen once. The chain has TRBV7-2 and TRBJ1-2, with D possibly matching TRBD1 (5 bases). Germline loops: CDR1 SGHTA, CDR2 FQGNSA. CDR3 size: 16 residues. V was clipped by 5 bases and J by 1 base, with 17 bases between them. DNA for the CDR3: TGTGCCAGCAGCCCCTCGGGGGGAAGCCTTAACTATGGCTACACCTTC. This gives the protein CASSPSGGSLNYGYTF. Looking up the rest from reference TRBV7-2 and TRBJ1-2 gives the full variable domain: GAGVSQSPSNKVTEKGKDVELRCDPISGHTALYWYRQSLGQGLEFLIYFQGNSAPDKSGLPSDRFSAERTGGSVSTLTIQRTQQEDSAVYLCASSPSGGSLNYGYTFGSGTRLTVV.

This chain links TRBV5-1 with TRBJ2-3; maybe TRBD2 (6 bases). The CDR3 has 16 residues. From germline, CDR1 is SGHRS and CDR2 YFSETQ. Trimming removed 0 bases at V and 2 bases at J, with 13 bases between. CDR3 sequence reads: CASSLVGGAPTDTQYF. The DNA for the CDR3 is TGCGCCAGCAGCTTGGTCGGCGGGGCCCCCACAGATACGCAGTATTTT.

With regard to this clone: Other DNA sequences within the sample encode an identical CDR3. This chain uses TRBV7-2 with TRBJ2-5, with D uncertain. V lost 4 bases to trimming and J lost 2 bases, with 5 bases between them. This CDR3 contains 12 residues. Germline assignment: CDR1 SGHTA and CDR2 FQGNSA. As DNA, the CDR3 is TGTGCCAGCAGCTCGGCACAAGAGACCCAGTACTTC. Translated, it gives CASSSAQETQYF.

This CDR3 is CASSSWDTEAFF. CDR3 DNA sequence: TGTGCCAGCAGTTCCTGGGACACTGAAGCTTTCTTT. The V and J genes are TRBV6-5 and TRBJ1-1; D gene uncertain. V lost 4 bases and J 3 bases, leaving 6 bases between the germline ends. The CDR3 is 12 amino acids. Germline V gives CDR1 MNHEY, CDR2 SVGAGI.

V gene TRBV30 combines with J gene TRBJ2-7; D is tentatively TRBD1 or TRBD2 (5 bases each). The CDR3 extends over 15 amino acids. The ends were cut back, 3 bases at V and 6 bases at J, with 21 bases in the middle. CDR1 and CDR2 from the germline V gene are GTSNPN and SVGIG (reference sequence). CDR3 bases: TGTGCCTGGAGATCCCGGGGCGTGACAAAGGCCGAGCAGTACTTC. It codes for CAWRSRGVTKAEQYF.

The rearrangement joins TRBV19 to TRBJ2-2, with D maybe TRBD2 (6 bases). The CDR3 spans 14 residues. Germline CDR1 and CDR2: LNHDA and SQIVND (reference sequence). The germline V and J ends were trimmed by 8 bases and 7 bases, with 17 bases remaining between them. CDR3 residues: CASQRFRRDGELFF. DNA for the CDR3: TGTGCCAGTCAAAGGTTTAGGAGGGACGGGGAGCTGTTTTTT. Full variable domain (rest looked up from reference TRBV19 and TRBJ2-2): DGGITQSPKYLFRKEGQNVTLSCEQNLNHDAMYWYRQDPGQGLRLIYYSQIVNDFQKGDIAEGYSVSREKKESFPLTVTSAQKNPTAFYLCASQRFRRDGELFFGEGSRLTVL.

This chain uses TRBV9 with TRBJ2-1; the match to TRBD2 covers 10 bases. The junction had 15 bases not matched to a gene; V was cut back by 1 base and J by 8 bases. This CDR3 has 18 residues. Germline V lookup: CDR1 SGDLS, CDR2 YYNGEE. The DNA of the CDR3 is TGTGCCAGCAGCGTATTCCCGGTCAGCGGGAGGGTCGCCGATGAGCAGTTCTTC. Residues: CASSVFPVSGRVADEQFF. Using reference TRBV9 and TRBJ2-1 for the parts outside the CDR3, the full variable domain is DSGVTQTPKHLITATGQRVTLRCSPRSGDLSVYWYQQSLDQGLQFLIQYYNGEERAKGNILERFSAQQFPDLHSELNLSSLELGDSALYFCASSVFPVSGRVADEQFFGPGTRLTVL.

The chain carries TRBV5-4 and TRBJ1-1; D unclear. Germline values: CDR1 SGHNT, CDR2 YYREEE (reference sequence). V dropped 4 bases and J dropped 0 bases, with 16 bases sitting between them. The CDR3 loop spans 16 amino acids. The CDR3 protein is CASSHPKDSLNTEAFF. Here the CDR3 DNA reads TGTGCCAGCAGCCACCCGAAGGATTCGCTGAACACTGAAGCTTTCTTT.